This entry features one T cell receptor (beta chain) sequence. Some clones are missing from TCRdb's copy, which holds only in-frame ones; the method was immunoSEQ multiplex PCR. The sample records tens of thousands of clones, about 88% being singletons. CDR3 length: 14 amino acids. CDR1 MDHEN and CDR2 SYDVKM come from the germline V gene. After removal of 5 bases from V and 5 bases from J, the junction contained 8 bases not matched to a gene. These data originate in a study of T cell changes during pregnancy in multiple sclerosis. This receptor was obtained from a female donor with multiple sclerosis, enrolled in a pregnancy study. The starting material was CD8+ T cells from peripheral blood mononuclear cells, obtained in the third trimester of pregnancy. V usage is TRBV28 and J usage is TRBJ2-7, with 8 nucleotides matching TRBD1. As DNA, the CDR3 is TGTGCCAGCAGTCTGGGACAGGAAGTTAACGAGCAGTACTTC. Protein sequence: CASSLGQEVNEQYF.